This entry concerns a single T cell receptor beta chain. Original handling: By means of reference gene primer amplification, nucleated cell counts were estimated. Clones were sequenced by immunoSEQ multiplex PCR, and TCRdb holds only the in-frame ones, with some missing. V, J and clone size are taken as reported in that table, and D and trimming were inferred from the DNA itself. The data show under 200,000 clones, roughly 90% seen once. This specimen belongs to a study of blood T cell repertoires in COVID-19. On the study more broadly: The origin of the acute and convalescent COVID-19 samples was the United States, Italy and Spain. Nucleic acid was either cDNA or gDNA, and it came from T cells, B-cell-depleted T cells, or PBMCs.

J lost 3 bases, V lost 2 bases, and 5 bases had no gene match. The CDR3 is 17 amino acids. Germline V gives CDR1 MDHEN, CDR2 SYDVKM. This rearrangement joins TRBV28 to TRBJ1-4, with 11 bases fitting TRBD1. The material sequenced was peripheral blood. This sequence was found in a man aged 45-65 years with acute or convalescent COVID-19. The CDR3 sequence is CASSLVGQGAANEKLFF. CDR3 sequence (DNA): TGTGCCAGCAGTTTAGTTGGACAGGGGGCGGCTAATGAAAAACTGTTTTTT.